Listed below are T cell receptor beta chains from one sample, sequenced in a study of cytomegalovirus exposure and HLA in healthy donors. Method: immunoSEQ multiplex PCR; TCRdb's copy keeps in-frame clones and lacks some. The sample holds over 70,000 clones, over 70% seen once. Sequencing was carried out using PBMCs. These receptors were taken from a woman in her forties or fifties in good health and CMV-seropositive. Both conserved end residues are part of each CDR3. The order of the fields is J gene, D gene, clone size, V gene, CDR3 DNA, CDR3 protein. A D gene is named only where the DNA matches it firmly. The listing skips clone size in some rows; elsewhere it reads once, few, many or a size class.

j_gene: TRBJ2-3; d_gene: TRBD1; abundance: NA; v_gene: TRBV7-9; CDR3nt: TGTGCCAGCAGTCGTATAACAGGGGGGAGTCCAGATACGCAGTATTTT; CDR3aa: CASSRITGGSPDTQYF
j_gene: TRBJ2-1; d_gene: NA; abundance: few; v_gene: TRBV19; CDR3nt: TGTGCCAGTAGCGGTCGGAGGGACCACAATGAGCAGTTCTTC; CDR3aa: CASSGRRDHNEQFF
j_gene: TRBJ2-1; d_gene: TRBD2; abundance: NA; v_gene: TRBV4-2; CDR3nt: TGTGCCAGCAGCCAAGAGAGGCTAGCGGGGGGCCTTCTCTCCTACAATGAGCAGTTCTTC; CDR3aa: CASSQERLAGGLLSYNEQFF
j_gene: TRBJ2-1; d_gene: TRBD2; abundance: NA; v_gene: TRBV11-2; CDR3nt: TGTGCCAGCAGGTTTAGCGGGACCTCCGAAAATGAGCAGTTCTTC; CDR3aa: CASRFSGTSENEQFF
j_gene: TRBJ1-2; d_gene: NA; abundance: NA; v_gene: TRBV12-5; CDR3nt: TGTGCTAGTGGTTTGGGACAGGACCCCTATGGCTACACCTTC; CDR3aa: CASGLGQDPYGYTF
j_gene: TRBJ2-3; d_gene: TRBD1; abundance: NA; v_gene: TRBV2; CDR3nt: TGTGCCAGCAGTGAAGCCCCGACAGGGAATACGCAGTATTTT; CDR3aa: CASSEAPTGNTQYF
j_gene: TRBJ1-6; d_gene: NA; abundance: few; v_gene: TRBV19; CDR3nt: TGTGCCAGTAAGGACATCTATAATTCACCCCTCCACTTT; CDR3aa: CASKDIYNSPLHF
j_gene: TRBJ2-2; d_gene: TRBD1; abundance: NA; v_gene: TRBV5-1; CDR3nt: TGCGCCAGCAGCGGAATTCGGGACAGGGGATGGACCGGGGAGCTGTTTTTT; CDR3aa: CASSGIRDRGWTGELFF
j_gene: TRBJ2-6; d_gene: NA; abundance: once; v_gene: TRBV2; CDR3nt: TGTGCCAGCAGTGAAGGAGCCTCAGGGGCCAACGTCCTGACTTTC; CDR3aa: CASSEGASGANVLTF
j_gene: TRBJ1-1; d_gene: NA; abundance: NA; v_gene: TRBV7-3; CDR3nt: TGTGCCAGCAGCCCCTTCCAGGGTAACACTGAAGCTTTCTTT; CDR3aa: CASSPFQGNTEAFF
j_gene: TRBJ1-5; d_gene: NA; abundance: few; v_gene: TRBV6-1; CDR3nt: TGTGCCAGCAGTGAAAACAGGGTAAGGAATCAGCCCCAGCATTTT; CDR3aa: CASSENRVRNQPQHF
j_gene: TRBJ2-7; d_gene: TRBD2; abundance: few; v_gene: TRBV19; CDR3nt: TGTGCCAGTACCAAAGCGGGGGACTCCTACGAGCAGTACTTC; CDR3aa: CASTKAGDSYEQYF
j_gene: TRBJ1-5; d_gene: NA; abundance: NA; v_gene: TRBV28; CDR3nt: TGTGCCAGCAGTCCCCCCGGGGGGCACAATCAGCCCCAGCATTTT; CDR3aa: CASSPPGGHNQPQHF
j_gene: TRBJ1-3; d_gene: NA; abundance: NA; v_gene: TRBV30; CDR3nt: TGTGCCTGGAGTGTGGAACAGAACTCTGGAAACACCATATATTTT; CDR3aa: CAWSVEQNSGNTIYF
j_gene: TRBJ2-7; d_gene: TRBD2; abundance: NA; v_gene: TRBV6-5; CDR3nt: TGTGCCAGCAGTTATGAGGCGGGGGTGACCTACGAGCAGTACTTC; CDR3aa: CASSYEAGVTYEQYF
j_gene: TRBJ2-2; d_gene: NA; abundance: NA; v_gene: TRBV19; CDR3nt: TGTGCCAGTAGTCTCCGACAGTCTGGGCCCGGGGAGCTGTTTTTT; CDR3aa: CASSLRQSGPGELFF
j_gene: TRBJ1-5; d_gene: NA; abundance: NA; v_gene: TRBV30; CDR3nt: TGTGCCTGCAATTCGGGGAGCTATAGCAATCAGCCCCAGCATTTT; CDR3aa: CACNSGSYSNQPQHF
j_gene: TRBJ1-1; d_gene: NA; abundance: NA; v_gene: TRBV6-6; CDR3nt: TGTGCCAGCAGTTACGGGCAGGGGAGAACTGAAGCTTTCTTT; CDR3aa: CASSYGQGRTEAFF
j_gene: TRBJ1-3; d_gene: TRBD1; abundance: NA; v_gene: TRBV7-9; CDR3nt: TGTGCCAGCAGCGTCACCGGGACAGGAGGAAACACCATATATTTT; CDR3aa: CASSVTGTGGNTIYF
j_gene: TRBJ2-3; d_gene: TRBD1; abundance: NA; v_gene: TRBV25-1; CDR3nt: TGTGCCAGCAGTGACTCTCGGACAGGGTCAGATACGCAGTATTTT; CDR3aa: CASSDSRTGSDTQYF
j_gene: TRBJ1-1; d_gene: NA; abundance: NA; v_gene: TRBV5-1; CDR3nt: TGCGCCAGCAGCACAAATCCCTCGGGGGACACTGAAGCTTTCTTT; CDR3aa: CASSTNPSGDTEAFF
j_gene: TRBJ1-2; d_gene: NA; abundance: NA; v_gene: TRBV5-4; CDR3nt: TGTGCCAGCAGCTTATACGGTAGAATCTACACCTTC; CDR3aa: CASSLYGRIYTF
j_gene: TRBJ1-6; d_gene: NA; abundance: once; v_gene: TRBV25-1; CDR3nt: TGTGCCAGCAGTGAATGGCCACGAACTTCACCCCTCCACTTT; CDR3aa: CASSEWPRTSPLHF
j_gene: TRBJ1-4; d_gene: TRBD1; abundance: NA; v_gene: TRBV6-5; CDR3nt: TGTGCCAGCAGGCGGACAGGGGGTAGTGAAAAACTGTTTTTT; CDR3aa: CASRRTGGSEKLFF
j_gene: TRBJ1-1; d_gene: NA; abundance: NA; v_gene: TRBV7-9; CDR3nt: TGTGCCAGCGGAAGTGTCCGGACAGAGTGGGCTGAAGCTTTCTTT; CDR3aa: CASGSVRTEWAEAFF
j_gene: TRBJ1-1; d_gene: NA; abundance: NA; v_gene: TRBV7-8; CDR3nt: TGTGCCAGCAGCTTAGAATCCGGGACATTGAACACTGAAGCTTTCTTT; CDR3aa: CASSLESGTLNTEAFF
j_gene: TRBJ2-3; d_gene: TRBD1; abundance: NA; v_gene: TRBV7-9; CDR3nt: TGTGCCAGCAGGGGGGGCAGGACAGGGGATACGCAGTATTTT; CDR3aa: CASRGGRTGDTQYF
j_gene: TRBJ2-2; d_gene: NA; abundance: NA; v_gene: TRBV5-1; CDR3nt: TGCGCCAGCAGCGGAGGGACTCATGTAACCGGGGAGCTGTTTTTT; CDR3aa: CASSGGTHVTGELFF
j_gene: TRBJ1-1; d_gene: NA; abundance: NA; v_gene: TRBV20-1; CDR3nt: TGCAGTGCCCAGTGGAACACTGAAGCTTTCTTT; CDR3aa: CSAQWNTEAFF
j_gene: TRBJ1-1; d_gene: NA; abundance: NA; v_gene: TRBV9; CDR3nt: TGTGCCAGCAGCCGGAGACAGCAGAACACTGAAGCTTTCTTT; CDR3aa: CASSRRQQNTEAFF
j_gene: TRBJ1-3; d_gene: TRBD1; abundance: NA; v_gene: TRBV5-4; CDR3nt: TGTGCCAGCAGCCGGGGACAGCTTAACTCTGGAAACACCATATATTTT; CDR3aa: CASSRGQLNSGNTIYF
j_gene: TRBJ1-1; d_gene: TRBD1; abundance: NA; v_gene: TRBV15; CDR3nt: TGTGCCACCAGCAGCCACAGGGGAGAGGCTTTCTTT; CDR3aa: CATSSHRGEAFF
j_gene: TRBJ1-1; d_gene: NA; abundance: NA; v_gene: TRBV5-8; CDR3nt: TGTGCCAGCAGCTTGGACTTGGTCTGGAGTTCGGACACTGAAGCTTTCTTT; CDR3aa: CASSLDLVWSSDTEAFF
j_gene: TRBJ1-2; d_gene: NA; abundance: NA; v_gene: TRBV27; CDR3nt: TGTGCCAGCAGTTTATCGTCAGGGGATAGGGGCTACACCTTC; CDR3aa: CASSLSSGDRGYTF
j_gene: TRBJ1-3; d_gene: NA; abundance: NA; v_gene: TRBV15; CDR3nt: TGTGCCACCAGCCTCTCTGGAAACACCATATATTTT; CDR3aa: CATSLSGNTIYF
j_gene: TRBJ2-1; d_gene: TRBD2; abundance: few; v_gene: TRBV5-8; CDR3nt: TGTGCCAGCAGCTTAGGGACTAGCGGTCACAATGAGCAGTTCTTC; CDR3aa: CASSLGTSGHNEQFF
j_gene: TRBJ2-1; d_gene: NA; abundance: once; v_gene: TRBV6-1; CDR3nt: TGTGCCAGCAGTGAAGTAGCGGCAATGAGCTCCTACAATGAGCAGTTCTTC; CDR3aa: CASSEVAAMSSYNEQFF
j_gene: TRBJ2-5; d_gene: NA; abundance: once; v_gene: TRBV18; CDR3nt: TGTGCCAGCTCACCACGGCAGACAGTCCAAGAGACCCAGTACTTC; CDR3aa: CASSPRQTVQETQYF
j_gene: TRBJ1-1; d_gene: NA; abundance: NA; v_gene: TRBV5-4; CDR3nt: TGTGCCAGCAGCCCGCTAAGGACGGGATACACTGAAGCTTTCTTT; CDR3aa: CASSPLRTGYTEAFF
j_gene: TRBJ1-2; d_gene: TRBD1; abundance: NA; v_gene: TRBV29-1; CDR3nt: TGCAGCGTTATAACTACACACAGGGGCGGCTACACCTTC; CDR3aa: CSVITTHRGGYTF
j_gene: TRBJ1-5; d_gene: TRBD1; abundance: NA; v_gene: TRBV7-6; CDR3nt: TGTGCCAGCAGCTTAGAACCGGGACAGGGCAATCAGCCCCAGCATTTT; CDR3aa: CASSLEPGQGNQPQHF
j_gene: TRBJ1-1; d_gene: NA; abundance: NA; v_gene: TRBV18; CDR3nt: TGTGCCAGCTCATTCAGGCTGAACACTGAAGCTTTCTTT; CDR3aa: CASSFRLNTEAFF